This T cell receptor (beta chain) emerged from a study of breast tumors, draining lymph nodes, adjacent tissues. V gave up 1 base and J gave up 2 bases, with 8 bases separating them. CDR3 length equals 13 residues. The germline gives CDR1 DFQATT, CDR2 SNEGSKA (reference sequence). A single record per CDR3 protein comes from TCRdb applying MiXCR to the multiplex PCR reads. Of around 70,000 distinct CDR3 sequences in the sample, roughly two fifths were seen once. There are many counts of this clonotype. Sequenced: breast tumor tissue. V is TRBV20-1 and J is TRBJ1-2, with D hard to call. This clonotype originated in a female donor with breast cancer. Some clones in this sample may be carry-over from other donors' samples. CDR3 amino acids: CSARVQTNYGYTF. The CDR3 DNA sequence: TGCAGTGCTAGAGTACAGACCAACTATGGCTACACCTTC.